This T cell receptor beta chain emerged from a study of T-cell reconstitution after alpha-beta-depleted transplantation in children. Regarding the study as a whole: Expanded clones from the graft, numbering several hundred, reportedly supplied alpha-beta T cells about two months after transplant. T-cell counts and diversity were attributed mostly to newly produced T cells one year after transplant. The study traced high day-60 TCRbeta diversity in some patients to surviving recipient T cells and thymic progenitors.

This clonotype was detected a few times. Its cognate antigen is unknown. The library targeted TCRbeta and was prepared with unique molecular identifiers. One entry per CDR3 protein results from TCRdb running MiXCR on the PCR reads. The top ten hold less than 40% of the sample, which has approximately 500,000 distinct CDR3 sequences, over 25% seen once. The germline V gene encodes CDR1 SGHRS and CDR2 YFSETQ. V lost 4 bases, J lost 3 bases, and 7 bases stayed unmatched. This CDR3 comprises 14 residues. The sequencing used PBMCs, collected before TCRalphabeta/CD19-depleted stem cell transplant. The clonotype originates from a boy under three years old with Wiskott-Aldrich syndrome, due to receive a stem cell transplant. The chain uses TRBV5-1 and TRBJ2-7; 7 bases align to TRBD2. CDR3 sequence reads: CASSLSGPDYEQYF. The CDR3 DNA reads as TGCGCCAGCAGCCTTAGCGGGCCGGACTACGAGCAGTACTTC.